This T cell receptor beta chain was identified during a study of tumor-infiltrating lymphocytes in primary liver carcinoma. Background on the study: Male and female patients aged 30 to 69 years made up the cohort.

A constant-region primer primed TCR beta cDNA synthesis from roughly 500 ng of total RNA. For TCR beta, libraries were produced by three nested multiplex PCR rounds using slightly modified ARM-PCR. Both of the initial two PCR rounds ran for 10 cycles and employed TRBV1-TRBV30 forward primers alongside a C-beta reverse primer. MiXCR was run by TCRdb on the multiplex PCR reads, yielding one entry per CDR3 protein. Of some 94,000 distinct CDR3 sequences detected, approximately 68% appear once; the ten largest clones hold about 9.2%. CDR1 and CDR2 (germline): SEHNR, FQNEAQ (reference sequence). This CDR3 is 16 amino acids long. Trimming pared 2 bases from V and 9 bases from J, leaving 20 bases between. Investigators took RNA and DNA out together from 20-30 mg of unsorted bulk tissue. Findings of the study overall: Pairs comparing tumor with adjacent tissue or blood overlapped less than pairs drawn from tumor regions. Only about 8-25% of top clones occurred in every one of the five tumor regions.

About this clonotype itself: Its antigen is undetermined.

The sequenced sample was liver tumor tissue from sampling region 5. The subset was: tumor region T5, tumor centre. The chain recombines TRBV7-9 with TRBJ2-1; TRBD2 is a possible D gene (5 bases). The clonotype comes from a woman between 55 and 75 years old with primary liver carcinoma and hepatitis B virus infection. The CDR3 spells CASSLLPVVAGIEQFF. The CDR3 coding sequence is TGTGCCAGCAGCTTATTACCGGTGGTAGCCGGGATTGAGCAGTTCTTC.